This T cell receptor (beta chain) is from a study of a mutant IDH1 vaccine in newly diagnosed glioma. Whole-study context: Radiotherapy, temozolomide, or both had been given previously, and both were given to most. Study results and caveats: Variations in leading peripheral T cell clonotypes appeared to have no connection with pseudoprogression.

This sample's time point: baseline, week 1 (first vaccination visit). Treatment described: pre-vaccination baseline after standard-of-care therapy. On this clone: Its target is not known.

The table came from immunoSEQ multiplex PCR; TCRdb's copy has only in-frame clones and leaves some out. Here the sample spans roughly 84,000 clones, roughly 80% being singletons. CDR1 and CDR2 from the germline V gene are SGHRS and YFSETQ. Trimming removed 2 bases from V and 3 bases from J, with 11 bases in between. This CDR3 has 14 amino acids. The receptor comes from a man between 35 and 55 years old with glioma. Some clones in this sample may be carry-over from other donors' samples. This chain joins TRBV5-1 and TRBJ1-1; tentatively, D is TRBD1 (5 bases). The material sequenced was PBMCs, taken from a glioma patient treated with radiotherapy, temozolomide or both. CDR3 DNA: TGCGCCAGCAGCTTTCAGGGCATCGACACTGAAGCTTTCTTT. It translates to CASSFQGIDTEAFF.